The 3 T cell receptor beta chains below come from one sample, sequenced in a study of blood T cells in healthy people across ages. A second PCR, run for roughly 7 to 11 cycles, used a sample-barcoded 5' primer plus a J-beta primer mix. TCRdb used MiXCR to reprocess the 5' RACE reads, holding one entry per CDR3 protein. The profile shows 590,000 or so distinct CDR3 sequences, about 30% of them singletons. The material sequenced was blood. All receptors derive from an elderly woman in good health.

This clonotype was seen a few times. V and J are TRBV28 and TRBJ2-3; D remains ambiguous. CDR3 length equals 15 residues. Germline V gene sequence: CDR1 MDHEN, CDR2 SYDVKM. The germline V and J ends were trimmed by 1 base and 2 bases, with 10 bases remaining between them. The CDR3 DNA reads TGTGCCAGCAGTTTATATGTACAATACACAGATACGCAGTATTTT. Protein sequence: CASSLYVQYTDTQYF. Full variable domain (remainder filled in from reference TRBV28 and TRBJ2-3): DVKVTQSSRYLVKRTGEKVFLECVQDMDHENMFWYRQDPGLGLRLIYFSYDVKMKEKGDIPEGYSVSREKKERFSLILESASTNQTSMYLCASSLYVQYTDTQYFGPGTRLTVL.

The V and J genes are TRBV11-2 and TRBJ1-1; no definite D call. The CDR3 is made up of 13 amino acids. The germline V gene encodes CDR1 SGHAT and CDR2 FQNNGV. Trimming stripped 5 bases from V and 0 bases from J, with 7 bases between. CDR3 bases: TGTGCCAGCAGCAATGATATGAACACTGAAGCTTTCTTT. Amino acid sequence: CASSNDMNTEAFF.

In DNA form, the CDR3 reads TGCAGTGCTTCTGGACTAGCGGGGCGGAATGAGCAGTTCTTC. Translating it yields CSASGLAGRNEQFF. V usage is TRBV20-1 and J usage is TRBJ2-1, with 12 bases identical to TRBD2. Germline CDR1 reads DFQATT; CDR2 reads SNEGSKA (reference sequence). This CDR3 region has 14 residues. The trim removed 5 bases at V and 7 bases at J, leaving 6 bases unmatched.